The rows below give T cell receptor beta chains drawn from one sample of a study of CD8 T cells in ankylosing spondylitis. TCRdb reprocessed the 5' RACE reads via MiXCR and lists one record per CDR3 protein. The table shows about 500,000 distinct CDR3 sequences, with less than 6% occurring only once. Source material: blood, either unsorted or a sorted T cell fraction (not recorded which). The receptors shown here come from a male donor with ankylosing spondylitis. CDR3s include the opening cysteine and the closing phenylalanine or tryptophan.

v_call	j_call	cdr3_aa
TRBV12-3/TRBV12-4	TRBJ2-1	CASSLVRFISYNEQFF
TRBV5-1	TRBJ1-2	CASSSGQEDGAYGYTF
TRBV5-1	TRBJ2-3	CASSLEGSGPIPGLTDTQYF
TRBV12-3/TRBV12-4	TRBJ2-2	CASSFKIRGLATSTGELFF
TRBV7-2	TRBJ2-7	CASSIYRGYEQYF
TRBV20-1	TRBJ2-1	CSAATRREQFF
TRBV11-2	TRBJ2-5	CASSPTGYEETQYF
TRBV20-1	TRBJ1-1	CSARVPRPMNTEAFF
TRBV7-2	TRBJ2-3	CASSLASSIADTQYF
TRBV20-1	TRBJ2-4	CSAILRGNIQYF
TRBV5-1	TRBJ2-7	CASSLAWTGVSYEQYF
TRBV4-2	TRBJ1-1	CASSRIGQRGQAFF
TRBV10-3	TRBJ1-1	CAISESGGGTEAFF
TRBV20-1	TRBJ2-1	CSAAPDRGVYNEQFF
TRBV7-9	TRBJ2-7	CASSSPHPSEQYF
TRBV28	TRBJ2-7	CASSLLGRGHEQYF
TRBV3-1	TRBJ2-7	CASSRGPYEQYF
TRBV7-8	TRBJ2-5	CASSLFPGAGETQYF
TRBV27	TRBJ2-7	CASSQVGGGYEQYF
TRBV7-2	TRBJ1-5	CASSLGRWLAQPQHF
TRBV20-1	TRBJ1-5	CSASGNSNQPQHF
TRBV6-5	TRBJ2-7	CASSYGSVSYEQYF
TRBV5-1	TRBJ2-3	CASSVVLAGGTTDTQYF
TRBV27	TRBJ1-5	CASSMQGFNQPQHF
TRBV4-2	TRBJ2-3	CASSQDPSRGDGGADTQYF
TRBV5-1	TRBJ2-2	CASSPGHFEDTGELFF
TRBV4-3	TRBJ1-2	CADEWGDGYTF
TRBV6-1	TRBJ2-2	CASSWGGRELFF
TRBV7-2	TRBJ1-4	CASSRNRGNEKLFF
TRBV29-1	TRBJ1-4	CSVRDAGEKLFF
TRBV9	TRBJ1-5	CASSVGAPQAPQHF
TRBV11-2	TRBJ2-3	CASSPSRGRTDTQYF
TRBV5-1	TRBJ2-5	CASSPEGTSGGAPETQYF